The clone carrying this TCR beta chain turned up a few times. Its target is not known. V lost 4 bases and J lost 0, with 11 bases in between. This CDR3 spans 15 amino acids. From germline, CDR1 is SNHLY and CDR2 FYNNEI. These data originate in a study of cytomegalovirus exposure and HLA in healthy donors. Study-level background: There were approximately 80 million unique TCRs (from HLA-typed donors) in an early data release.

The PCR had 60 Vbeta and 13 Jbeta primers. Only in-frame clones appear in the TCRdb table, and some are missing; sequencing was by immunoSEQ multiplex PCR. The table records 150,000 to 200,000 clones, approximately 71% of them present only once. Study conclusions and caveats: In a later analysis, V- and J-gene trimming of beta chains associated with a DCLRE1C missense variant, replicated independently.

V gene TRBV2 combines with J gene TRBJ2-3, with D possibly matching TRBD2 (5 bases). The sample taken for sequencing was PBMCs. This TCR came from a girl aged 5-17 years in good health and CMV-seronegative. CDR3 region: CASSGGAQSTDTQYF. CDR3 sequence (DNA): TGTGCCAGCAGTGGGGGAGCGCAGAGCACAGATACGCAGTATTTT.